This is a list of T cell receptor beta chains from one sample in a study of blood T cells in healthy people across ages. TCRdb reprocessed the 5' RACE reads via MiXCR and lists one record per CDR3 protein. The profile shows hundreds of thousands of distinct CDR3 sequences, under 55% of them singletons. Sequenced material: blood. The receptors here all came from a man aged 55 to 70 in good health. CDR3s include the opening cysteine and the closing phenylalanine or tryptophan. D genes are given only for firm matches. For some rows the clone size is stated as once, few or many, or as a class when expanded; others skip it.

cdr3_aa	cdr3_nt	v_call	j_call	d_call	clone_size
CSATDPNRVNQPQHF	TGCAGTGCTACAGATCCGAACAGGGTCAATCAGCCCCAGCATTTT	TRBV20-1	TRBJ1-5	-	-
CASTKGQGTYNEQFF	TGTGCCAGCACTAAGGGACAGGGGACCTACAATGAGCAGTTCTTC	TRBV2	TRBJ2-1	TRBD1	-
CASSQERGNTQYF	TGCGCCAGCAGCCAAGAAAGGGGGAATACGCAGTATTTT	TRBV4-3	TRBJ2-3	-	-
CASSLVGVSPLHF	TGTGCCAGCAGCTTAGTAGGCGTGTCACCCCTCCACTTT	TRBV7-9	TRBJ1-6	-	once
CSAQEAAGGNTIYF	TGCAGTGCACAGGAGGCGGCGGGTGGAAACACCATATATTTT	TRBV20-1	TRBJ1-3	-	-
CASSQDLNTEAFF	TGCGCCAGCAGCCAAGATTTGAACACTGAAGCTTTCTTT	TRBV4-3	TRBJ1-1	-	-
CASSPMGGTSGVLSYEQYF	TGTGCCAGCTCCCCCATGGGGGGGACTAGCGGGGTTTTATCCTACGAGCAGTACTTC	TRBV18	TRBJ2-7	TRBD2	few
CASSQGVLANYGYTF	TGCGCCAGCAGCCAAGGGGTTTTAGCTAACTATGGCTACACCTTC	TRBV4-1	TRBJ1-2	-	-
CAGSPNAGAMETQYF	TGTGCCGGCAGCCCTAACGCAGGGGCTATGGAGACCCAGTACTTC	TRBV11-3	TRBJ2-5	-	-
CASSQEGDEQYF	TGTGCCAGCAGCCAAGAAGGCGACGAGCAGTACTTC	TRBV3-1	TRBJ2-7	-	-
CASSLLVGDTEAFF	TGCGCCAGTAGTCTGCTAGTGGGCGACACTGAAGCTTTCTTT	TRBV5-1	TRBJ1-1	-	few
CASSQERDLPPGEQYF	TGCGCCAGCAGCCAGGAACGGGACCTCCCCCCCGGCGAGCAGTACTTC	TRBV4-3	TRBJ2-7	-	-
CASSLRTGAQPQHF	TGTGCCAGCAGTTTAAGGACAGGGGCACAGCCCCAGCATTTT	TRBV12-3/TRBV12-4	TRBJ1-5	TRBD1	-
CASSGGLAGTKTQYF	TGTGCCAGCAGCGGGGGACTAGCGGGGACGAAGACCCAGTACTTC	TRBV2	TRBJ2-5	TRBD2	-
CASSYGIGTAPPYEQYF	TGTGCCAGCAGCTACGGTATAGGGACAGCTCCCCCCTACGAGCAGTACTTC	TRBV5-5	TRBJ2-7	TRBD1	few
CASSLAWGSGELFF	TGTGCCAGCAGCTTAGCATGGGGGTCCGGGGAGCTGTTTTTT	TRBV7-8	TRBJ2-2	-	-
CASSLGVVLAGLQDTQYF	TGCGCCAGCAGCCTTGGAGTTGTTTTGGCAGGTTTACAAGATACGCAGTATTTT	TRBV5-1	TRBJ2-3	-	-
CAWSVAHRTGGGRDRPQHF	TGTGCCTGGAGTGTAGCTCACCGGACAGGGGGCGGGAGGGATCGGCCCCAGCATTTT	TRBV30	TRBJ1-5	TRBD1	-
CASSAGQDLHGYTF	TGTGCCAGCAGTGCTGGACAGGACCTTCATGGCTACACCTTC	TRBV6-5	TRBJ1-2	TRBD1	-
CASSDDRPTSYEQYF	TGTGCCAGCAGTGATGACAGGCCCACCTCCTACGAGCAGTACTTC	TRBV6-6	TRBJ2-7	-	-
CASPFEDRGEQYF	TGCGCCAGCCCCTTTGAGGACAGGGGTGAGCAGTACTTC	TRBV5-1	TRBJ2-7	TRBD1	-
CASSSGVGAVGTNEKLFF	TGTGCCAGCAGCTCCGGCGTTGGGGCAGTGGGAACTAATGAAAAACTGTTTTTT	TRBV5-8	TRBJ1-4	-	-
CSVRTGGSYGYTF	TGCAGCGTCCGGACAGGGGGCAGCTATGGCTACACCTTC	TRBV29-1	TRBJ1-2	TRBD1	-
CASPDRGKGETQYF	TGTGCCTCTCCGGACAGGGGGAAAGGAGAGACCCAGTACTTC	TRBV2	TRBJ2-5	TRBD1	few
CASSLIHISSGANVLTF	TGTGCCAGCAGCCTGATCCATATTAGCTCTGGGGCCAACGTCCTGACTTTC	TRBV3-1	TRBJ2-6	-	-
CASSSFLPRGAPTDTQYF	TGTGCCAGCAGCAGTTTCCTACCCAGGGGGGCTCCTACAGATACGCAGTATTTT	TRBV21-1	TRBJ2-3	-	few
CASRGNQGFKQYF	TGTGCCAGCAGAGGCAACCAGGGATTCAAGCAGTACTTC	TRBV6-2/TRBV6-3	TRBJ2-7	-	-
CASSPRGGLYNEQFF	TGTGCCAGCAGCCCCCGGGGGGGCCTCTACAATGAGCAGTTCTTC	TRBV7-2	TRBJ2-1	TRBD2	many
CASSRDSGPLNEQYF	TGCGCCAGCAGCCGGGACAGTGGACCTTTGAACGAGCAGTACTTC	TRBV4-3	TRBJ2-7	TRBD1	-
CASSVPGGGSYEQYF	TGTGCCAGCAGCGTCCCGGGGGGTGGGTCCTATGAGCAGTACTTC	TRBV7-2	TRBJ2-7	TRBD2	-
CASSSRYEQFF	TGTGCCAGCAGCTCCCGCTATGAGCAGTTCTTC	TRBV11-1	TRBJ2-1	-	many
CASDRSPRVGQGNSPLHF	TGTGCCAGCGATCGTTCACCAAGAGTCGGACAGGGAAATTCACCCCTCCACTTT	TRBV6-2/TRBV6-3	TRBJ1-6	TRBD1	few
CASSRGGRVRQFF	TGTGCCAGCAGTAGGGGAGGGCGGGTTAGGCAGTTCTTC	TRBV25-1	TRBJ2-1	TRBD2	few
CASSRDRENGYTF	TGTGCCAGCAGCCGGGACAGGGAGAATGGCTACACCTTC	TRBV7-2	TRBJ1-2	TRBD1	-
CASSVTALNGYTF	TGTGCCAGCAGTGTAACAGCTCTCAATGGCTACACCTTC	TRBV2	TRBJ1-2	-	-
CASSSHSGTREKLFF	TGTGCCAGCAGCTCCCATTCCGGGACACGTGAAAAACTGTTTTTT	TRBV7-2	TRBJ1-4	-	many
CASSLSAQGYEQYF	TGCGCCAGCAGCTTGTCCGCGCAGGGTTACGAGCAGTACTTC	TRBV5-1	TRBJ2-7	-	-
CASSPGFSHEKLFF	TGTGCCAGCAGCCCAGGGTTCAGCCATGAAAAACTGTTTTTT	TRBV11-2	TRBJ1-4	-	-
CASSPFGTGSQETQYF	TGTGCCAGCTCACCATTCGGGACAGGGAGCCAAGAGACCCAGTACTTC	TRBV18	TRBJ2-5	TRBD1	few
CASTQGRTGFSYEQYF	TGTGCCAGCACACAGGGAAGGACGGGGTTCTCCTACGAGCAGTACTTC	TRBV6-1	TRBJ2-7	-	-
CASSAGTGLIQETQYF	TGTGCCAGCAGTGCCGGGACAGGGCTAATTCAGGAGACCCAGTACTTC	TRBV2	TRBJ2-5	TRBD1	few
CSATGEYDQETQYF	TGCAGCGCCACAGGGGAGTACGACCAAGAGACCCAGTACTTC	TRBV29-1	TRBJ2-5	TRBD1	many
CASSLSGAGSYGYTF	TGTGCCAGCAGCTTGTCGGGGGCGGGGAGCTATGGCTACACCTTC	TRBV5-5	TRBJ1-2	-	few
CASSFSFAGQYNNYGYTF	TGTGCCAGCAGCTTCAGTTTTGCTGGACAGTATAACAACTATGGCTACACCTTC	TRBV7-8	TRBJ1-2	-	-
CASSRDGGSDTQYF	TGCGCCAGCAGCCGCGACGGTGGGTCAGATACGCAGTATTTT	TRBV5-1	TRBJ2-3	-	-
CASTGLAGEYEQYF	TGTGCCAGCACCGGACTAGCGGGGGAGTACGAGCAGTACTTC	TRBV2	TRBJ2-7	TRBD2	-
CSARTGGRSTGELFF	TGCAGTGCTAGGACAGGGGGACGTAGCACCGGGGAGCTGTTTTTT	TRBV20-1	TRBJ2-2	TRBD1	-
CASSTWPGTQKTEAFF	TGTGCCAGCAGTACATGGCCCGGGACGCAAAAAACTGAAGCTTTCTTT	TRBV12-3/TRBV12-4	TRBJ1-1	-	-
CASGFVDSSYEQYF	TGTGCCAGCGGCTTTGTGGACAGTTCCTACGAGCAGTACTTC	TRBV11-2	TRBJ2-7	-	once
CASSQAPGDSYEQYF	TGCGCCAGCAGCCAAGCCCCGGGCGACTCCTACGAGCAGTACTTC	TRBV4-3	TRBJ2-7	-	many
CSARGPEVGTEAFF	TGCAGTGCTAGAGGGCCGGAGGTAGGCACTGAAGCTTTCTTT	TRBV20-1	TRBJ1-1	-	-
CAISDPGTLGVTDTQYF	TGTGCCATCAGTGACCCCGGGACATTAGGAGTCACAGATACGCAGTATTTT	TRBV10-3	TRBJ2-3	-	-
CASSLDGGRPAFF	TGTGCCAGCAGCTTAGACGGCGGGAGGCCGGCTTTCTTT	TRBV11-3	TRBJ1-1	-	-
CASSSQGLGYTF	TGTGCCAGCAGCTCACAGGGATTAGGCTACACCTTC	TRBV7-9	TRBJ1-2	-	many
CASSQDQGTSSRDTQYF	TGTGCCAGCAGCCAAGATCAGGGGACTAGTTCCCGCGATACGCAGTATTTT	TRBV4-2	TRBJ2-3	TRBD2	many
CASSHSSGGSYNEQFF	TGTGCCAGCAGCCACTCGAGCGGGGGTTCCTACAATGAGCAGTTCTTC	TRBV9	TRBJ2-1	TRBD2	few
CASSRTSGGGVTDTQYF	TGCGCCAGCAGCCGGACTAGCGGGGGGGGAGTCACAGATACGCAGTATTTT	TRBV5-1	TRBJ2-3	TRBD2	-